This TCR beta chain was sequenced for a study of identifying expanded T cells in peripheral blood. This clone has a single count. Its target is unknown. Libraries were prepared by immunoSEQ multiplex PCR; TCRdb keeps only in-frame clonotypes and omits some of them. Of 75,000 to 95,000 clones listed, 70% to 90% are singletons. Collection occurred without any documented infections or immune events in donors. Study-wide points: Variance in clone template counts between roughly two-week samples significantly increased with total template count across all healthy donors. Approximately 1.1 clones differed between technical replicates, versus approximately 16 and 20 over time.

After removal of 5 bases from V and 4 bases from J, the junction contained 9 bases not matched to a gene. Germline V gene data show CDR1 as SSHAT and CDR2 as FNYEAQ (reference sequence). CDR3 length: 16 amino acids. The clonotype originates from a person aged 18 to 75 in good health. Sequenced input: blood. The chain combines TRBV7-7 with TRBJ2-5; 11 bases are shared with TRBD2. The CDR3 spells CASSPRIAGGLETQYF. DNA of the CDR3: TGTGCCAGCAGCCCACGCATAGCGGGGGGGCTAGAGACCCAGTACTTC.